Listed here is a single TCR beta chain. Its antigen is unidentified. This entry belongs to a study of siplizumab effects on memory and regulatory T cells. Profiled with immunoSEQ multiplex PCR; TCRdb holds only in-frame clones, not every one. The sample records fewer than 65,000 clones, 93% being singletons. The study, taken as a whole, reports: In roughly 75-96% of proliferating CD4+ or CD8+ clones, a naive or memory phenotype could not be assigned. Naive T cells seemed more diverse than memory cells; they also seemed major alloresponse contributors. Whether proliferating Tregs in siplizumab cultures suppress was not functionally confirmed. With siplizumab, cumulative frequency of CD4+ memory-derived alloreactive sequences dropped significantly.

Sequences were obtained from CD8+ T cells sorted from blood. The receptor was derived from a human donor in good health.

The CDR3: CASSARGVTNEKLFF. The CDR3 nucleotides are TGTGCCAGCAGTGCCAGGGGTGTGACTAATGAAAAACTGTTTTTT. The chain recombines TRBV27 with TRBJ1-4, with D possibly being TRBD1 (6 bases). CDR1 is MNHEY and CDR2 is SMNVEV in the germline V gene (reference sequence). This CDR3 region has 15 residues. Trimming pared 5 bases from V and 2 bases from J, leaving 12 bases between.